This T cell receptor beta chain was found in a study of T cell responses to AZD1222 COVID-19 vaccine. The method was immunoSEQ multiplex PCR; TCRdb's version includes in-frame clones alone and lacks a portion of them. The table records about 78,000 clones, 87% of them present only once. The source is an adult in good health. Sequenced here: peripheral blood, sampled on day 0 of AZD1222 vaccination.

CDR3 nucleotide sequence: TGCAGCGTTGTGACAGGGGGCGATGAAAAACTGTTTTTT. Translating gives CSVVTGGDEKLFF. The V gene is TRBV29-1, the J gene TRBJ1-4; TRBD1 aligns across 10 bases. Per the germline V gene, CDR1 is SQVTM and CDR2 is ANQGSEA. V lost 4 bases, J lost 6 bases, and 2 bases stayed unmatched. The CDR3 extends over 13 amino acids.